This is a list of T cell receptor beta chains from one sample in a study of blood T cell repertoires in COVID-19. Assay: immunoSEQ multiplex PCR; the TCRdb copy retains only in-frame clones and omits some. This table has roughly 87,000 clones, approximately 75% appearing once. Source material: peripheral blood. The receptors were gathered from a woman older than 75 with acute or convalescent COVID-19. Both conserved end residues are trimmed from each CDR3. Fields, in order: V gene, J gene, CDR3 protein.

TRBV10-1,TRBJ2-6,ASSEGAGGANVLT
TRBV5-4,TRBJ1-5,ASSQFDRREGPQH
TRBV18,TRBJ1-1,ASSQTGGSSAEAF
TRBV7-9,TRBJ1-2,ASTPGQGYYGYT
TRBV28,TRBJ1-1,ASFTPLFRQTSNTEAF
TRBV18,TRBJ1-1,ASSLGQGSTEAF
TRBV12-3/TRBV12-4,TRBJ1-2,ASSGGGGYT
TRBV19,TRBJ1-1,ASSMTAMNTEAF
TRBV6-5,TRBJ2-7,ASSPEGVNAYEQY
TRBV15,TRBJ1-2,ATRQGTSNYGYT
TRBV18,TRBJ1-2,ASSPTAGAVDYGYT
TRBV9,TRBJ2-1,ASSPAVAGEQF
TRBV5-1,TRBJ2-3,ASSLSPPYLSTDTQY
TRBV7-9,TRBJ1-1,ASSHYRGRTEAF
TRBV6-2/TRBV6-3,TRBJ1-2,ASSLRTGAYGYT
TRBV7-2,TRBJ1-2,ASRILTGYGYT
TRBV10-3,TRBJ1-1,AITGTGRNTEAF
TRBV27,TRBJ2-2,ASSLGAATGELF
TRBV5-1,TRBJ2-1,ASSSGQVSFGEQF
TRBV14,TRBJ1-4,ASSQGRGPATNEKLF
TRBV7-2,TRBJ1-1,ASSSVRTTEAF
TRBV2,TRBJ1-5,ASTGVTEGQPQH
TRBV5-6,TRBJ1-2,ASSPDRGKNNYGYT
TRBV6-5,TRBJ1-6,ASSYSGQYYNSPLH
TRBV18,TRBJ2-7,ASSPTQYEQY
TRBV28,TRBJ2-1,ASSGGRASYNEQF
TRBV3-1/TRBV3-2,TRBJ1-5,ASSFGRGGNQPQH
TRBV19,TRBJ2-1,ASSIDPGQGGDEQF
TRBV28,TRBJ1-2,ASSLPDSLAIYGYT
TRBV5-1,TRBJ2-3,ASSFSGDDTQY
TRBV5-4,TRBJ1-2,ASSAGLRDSLNYGYT
TRBV10-3,TRBJ2-4,AISVGGNIQY
TRBV28,TRBJ2-5,ASTWGGRETQY
TRBV5-6,TRBJ1-4,ASSSYRGLNEKLF
TRBV5-1,TRBJ1-1,ASSWTGPNTEAF
TRBV13,TRBJ2-3,ASSIGQFGTDTQY
TRBV7-8,TRBJ2-1,ASSLRGVRGGSYNEQF
TRBV2,TRBJ1-2,ASRAGGQGIGYT
TRBV9,TRBJ1-3,ASSAAGGSGNTIY
TRBV19,TRBJ1-6,ASTNGGLSSPLH
TRBV9,TRBJ1-2,ASSQGQNYGYT